This entry lists 22 T cell receptor beta chains sequenced from one sample in a study of cytomegalovirus exposure and HLA in healthy donors. Vbeta (60) and Jbeta (13) primers were used in the PCR. Method: immunoSEQ multiplex PCR; TCRdb's copy keeps in-frame clones and lacks some. This sample has 120,000 or so clones, with 75% to 85% found just once. Sequencing input: PBMCs. These receptors all come from a man aged 35 to 55 in good health and CMV-seronegative.

The chain combines TRBV5-1 with TRBJ2-5; TRBD1 agrees at 9 bases. With 2 bases clipped from V and 5 bases from J, the junction kept 13 bases outside the gene matches. From germline, CDR1 is SGHRS and CDR2 YFSETQ. This CDR3 has 17 residues. The CDR3 is CASSLIPGQGLGETQYF. In DNA, the CDR3 is TGCGCCAGCAGCTTAATCCCGGGACAGGGATTGGGGGAGACCCAGTACTTC.

Only one count was recorded for this clone. The chain links TRBV7-2 to TRBJ2-2; D is uncertain. V lost 1 base, J lost 2 bases, and 5 bases lay in between. CDR1 SGHTA and CDR2 FQGNSA come from the germline V gene. The CDR3 covers 14 residues. As DNA, the CDR3 is TGTGCCAGCAGCTTAGACAGCAACACCGGGGAGCTGTTTTTT. It yields the protein CASSLDSNTGELFF.

The count of this clone is one. This chain links TRBV4-2 with TRBJ2-3; D is undetermined. V lost 1 base and J 0 bases, leaving 8 bases between the germline ends. This CDR3 region has 15 residues. The germline V gene encodes CDR1 LGHNA and CDR2 YNFKEQ. CDR3: CASSQATVSTDTQYF. The CDR3 nucleotides read TGTGCCAGCAGCCAAGCCACGGTCAGCACAGATACGCAGTATTTT.

The chain employs TRBV19 and TRBJ2-7; 9 bases match TRBD1. After removal of 7 bases from V and 5 bases from J, the junction contained 9 bases not matched to a gene. The CDR3 loop spans 14 amino acids. Per the germline V gene, CDR1 is LNHDA and CDR2 is SQIVND (reference sequence). CDR3 loop: CASTPGQGTNEQYF. The CDR3 DNA reads as TGTGCCAGTACCCCGGGACAGGGAACCAACGAGCAGTACTTC.

This chain links TRBV27 with TRBJ1-5; D gene unclear. V dropped 7 bases and J dropped 0 bases, with 13 bases sitting between them. The CDR3 spans 15 residues. Germline CDR1 reads MNHEY; CDR2 reads SMNVEV (reference sequence). As DNA, the CDR3 is TGTGCCAGCACCGCGACGCGGGATAGCAATCAGCCCCAGCATTTT. As protein: CASTATRDSNQPQHF.

This chain joins TRBV5-1 and TRBJ1-1; D is unresolved. Between the trimmed V and J ends, which lost 0 bases and 1 base, there was a span of 10 bases. Germline assignment: CDR1 SGHRS and CDR2 YFSETQ. The length of the CDR3 is 15 residues. DNA for the CDR3: TGCGCCAGCAGCTTGGGACTGGTCGGGAACACTGAAGCTTTCTTT. It is translated as CASSLGLVGNTEAFF.

The chain links TRBV10-3 to TRBJ1-4, with D tentatively TRBD1 (5 bases). Germline V gene lookup returns CDR1 ENHRY and CDR2 SYGVKD. V was cut by 4 bases and J by 4 bases, with 13 bases left in between. CDR3 size: 15 residues. The CDR3 DNA reads as TGTGCCATCAGTGCGGGGGGAGGTCTTAATGAAAAACTGTTTTTT. It yields the protein CAISAGGGLNEKLFF.

The chain joins TRBV11-1 to TRBJ1-2, with 7 bases fitting TRBD1. The CDR3 extends over 12 amino acids. Trimming at V came to 8 bases and at J to 4 bases, leaving 4 bases not matched to a gene. Germline CDR1 is SGHAT and CDR2 is FQDESV (reference sequence). The CDR3 sequence: CASRGQTYGYTF. For the CDR3, the DNA is TGTGCCAGCCGGGGACAGACCTATGGCTACACCTTC. The whole variable domain, filled in from reference TRBV11-1 and TRBJ1-2, reads EAEVAQSPRYKITEKSQAVAFWCDPISGHATLYWYRQILGQGPELLVQFQDESVVDDSQLPKDRFSAERLKGVDSTLKIQPAELGDSAMYLCASRGQTYGYTFGSGTRLTVV.

This chain connects TRBV7-2 to TRBJ1-4, with 8 bases aligning to TRBD1. Germline CDR1 reads SGHTA; CDR2 reads FQGNSA. CDR3 length: 15 residues. V lost 1 base and J lost 2; bases outside the gene matches: 0. CDR3 DNA: TGTGCCAGCAGCTTAGACAGGGGGACTAATGAAAAACTGTTTTTT. Its protein product is CASSLDRGTNEKLFF. The full variable domain, rest sourced from reference TRBV7-2 and TRBJ1-4, is GAGVSQSPSNKVTEKGKDVELRCDPISGHTALYWYRQSLGQGLEFLIYFQGNSAPDKSGLPSDRFSAERTGGSVSTLTIQRTQQEDSAVYLCASSLDRGTNEKLFFGSGTQLSVL.

Regarding this clone: The same CDR3 can be traced to other DNA sequences in this sample. V is TRBV4-3 and J is TRBJ2-1; D is undetermined. Trimming pared 1 base from V and 0 bases from J, leaving 7 bases between. The CDR3 totals 15 residues. Germline CDR1 is LGHNA and CDR2 is YSLEER. CDR3 coding DNA: TGCGCCAGCAGCCAAGCGGTAAGCTCCTACAATGAGCAGTTCTTC. It specifies CASSQAVSSYNEQFF.

V usage is TRBV14 and J usage is TRBJ1-4; a weak D match, TRBD1 (5 bases). The V and J ends lost 4 bases and 5 bases respectively, with 17 bases between them. This CDR3 has 16 residues. Per germline, CDR1 SGHDN and CDR2 FVKESK. CDR3 bases: TGTGCCAGCAGCCGAAAGGGGAGGACGGGGAATGAAAAACTGTTTTTT. It specifies CASSRKGRTGNEKLFF.

V is TRBV7-2 and J is TRBJ1-1, with D perhaps TRBD1 (5 bases). Germline V gives CDR1 SGHTA, CDR2 FQGNSA. V lost 5 bases and J 1 base, leaving 8 bases between the germline ends. The length of the CDR3 is 13 residues. CDR3 nucleotides: TGTGCCAGCAGCAGAGGACAGAACACTGAAGCTTTCTTT. Translated: CASSRGQNTEAFF. Full variable domain (rest looked up from reference TRBV7-2 and TRBJ1-1): GAGVSQSPSNKVTEKGKDVELRCDPISGHTALYWYRQSLGQGLEFLIYFQGNSAPDKSGLPSDRFSAERTGGSVSTLTIQRTQQEDSAVYLCASSRGQNTEAFFGQGTRLTVV.

This clone came up once. V and J are TRBV7-2 and TRBJ1-4; D not certain. CDR1 SGHTA and CDR2 FQGNSA come from the germline V gene. Between the trimmed V and J ends, which lost 3 bases and 0 bases, there was a span of 11 bases. The CDR3 is 16 amino acids. The CDR3 DNA follows: TGTGCCAGCAGCTTGGGAGGACGTGCAACTAATGAAAAACTGTTTTTT. This sequence encodes CASSLGGRATNEKLFF.

The V and J genes are TRBV4-3 and TRBJ1-2; 7 bases agree with TRBD1. V lost 4 bases and J lost 2; bases outside the gene matches: 4. Germline V gives CDR1 LGHNA, CDR2 YSLEER. The CDR3 runs to 14 residues. CDR3 DNA: TGCGCCAGCAGCCCAGGGGGTTCGAACTATGGCTACACCTTC. Translation: CASSPGGSNYGYTF.

This chain joins TRBV6-6 and TRBJ2-2; TRBD1 matches 7 bases. Germline values: CDR1 MNHNY, CDR2 SVGAGI (reference sequence). The CDR3 runs 15 residues. V trimming: 6 bases; J trimming: 1 base; junction bases outside the gene matches: 5. The CDR3 sequence: CASSRRDRNTGELFF. In DNA form, the CDR3 reads TGTGCCAGCAGCCGCCGGGACAGGAACACCGGGGAGCTGTTTTTT.

The chain joins TRBV6-4 to TRBJ2-5; D call uncertain. The V end lost 6 bases, the J end lost 14 bases, and 7 bases lay between the germline ends. The CDR3 is made up of 8 amino acids. The germline V gene encodes CDR1 MRHNA and CDR2 SNTAGT. CDR3 bases: TGTGCCAGCAGCGTCCTTTACTTC. Encoded protein: CASSVLYF.

CDR3 residues: CASSAGTGTNEQFF. CDR3 nucleotide sequence: TGTGCCAGCAGTGCCGGGACAGGGACCAATGAGCAGTTCTTC. This chain uses TRBV6-1 with TRBJ2-1; TRBD1 matches 9 bases. J lost 6 bases, V lost 4 bases, and 4 bases had no gene match. The CDR3 is 14 residues long. Looked up from germline, CDR1 is MNHNS and CDR2 is SASEGT.

The chain combines TRBV7-9 with TRBJ2-7; 9 bases are a match to TRBD2. Per germline, CDR1 SEHNR and CDR2 FQNEAQ (reference sequence). This CDR3 contains 18 residues. The J segment lost 9 bases and the V segment lost 1 base, leaving 19 bases of the junction unmatched. For the CDR3, the DNA is TGTGCCAGCAGCTTAGGAAGTCCGCTAGCGGGGAGACGAAGTGTGCAGTACTTC. Its translation is CASSLGSPLAGRRSVQYF.

This chain connects TRBV7-2 to TRBJ1-3; perhaps TRBD1 as D (5 bases). Trimming removed 4 bases at V and 9 bases at J, with 16 bases between. This CDR3 has 14 residues. CDR1 is SGHTA, CDR2 FQGNSA, per germline. CDR3 coding DNA: TGTGCCAGCAGCTCCGCGGGGCAGTCCGGCACCATATATTTT. It is translated as CASSSAGQSGTIYF. Complete variable domain (other parts from reference TRBV7-2 and TRBJ1-3): GAGVSQSPSNKVTEKGKDVELRCDPISGHTALYWYRQSLGQGLEFLIYFQGNSAPDKSGLPSDRFSAERTGGSVSTLTIQRTQQEDSAVYLCASSSAGQSGTIYFGEGSWLTVV.

This chain joins TRBV19 and TRBJ1-3; D ambiguous. Germline V gene data show CDR1 as LNHDA and CDR2 as SQIVND (reference sequence). The V and J ends lost 3 bases and 2 bases respectively, with 8 bases between them. The CDR3 runs to 14 residues. The CDR3, as DNA: TGTGCCAGTAGTATCGACTGGCCTGGAAACACCATATATTTT. It translates to CASSIDWPGNTIYF. The full variable domain, with the rest looked up from reference TRBV19 and TRBJ1-3, is DGGITQSPKYLFRKEGQNVTLSCEQNLNHDAMYWYRQDPGQGLRLIYYSQIVNDFQKGDIAEGYSVSREKKESFPLTVTSAQKNPTAFYLCASSIDWPGNTIYFGEGSWLTVV.

CDR3 bases: TGTGCCTGGAGTGTACGGGAGGTTTACACCTTC. Translated, it gives CAWSVREVYTF. The chain employs TRBV30 and TRBJ1-2; D call uncertain. There are 11 residues in the CDR3. V was clipped by 0 bases and J by 11 bases, with 10 bases between them. Germline CDR1 and CDR2: GTSNPN and SVGIG (reference sequence).

This rearrangement joins TRBV6-4 to TRBJ2-1, with TRBD1 matching 8 bases. In germline, CDR1 is MRHNA, CDR2 SNTAGT. V shed 7 bases, J shed 4 bases, and the junction held 6 bases outside the gene matches. This CDR3 spans 14 amino acids. DNA of the CDR3: TGTGCCAGCAAGGGACAGGAGGATTACAATGAGCAGTTCTTC. It specifies CASKGQEDYNEQFF.